The 29 T cell receptor beta chains reported below all come from one sample, sequenced in a study of cytomegalovirus exposure and HLA in healthy donors. The PCR made use of 60 Vbeta and 13 Jbeta primers. Libraries were prepared by immunoSEQ multiplex PCR; TCRdb keeps only in-frame clonotypes and omits some of them. The sample lists some 130,000 clones, 65% to 85% occurring once. The specimen sequenced was PBMCs. Source of these receptors: a man aged 50 to 59 in good health and CMV-seronegative.

This clone was picked up a small number of times. The V call is TRBV27, the J call TRBJ2-1; weak D call: TRBD1 (6 bases). Germline CDR1 reads MNHEY; CDR2 reads SMNVEV (reference sequence). The CDR3 length is 12 residues. The V end was cut by 5 bases, the J end by 6 bases, with 8 bases between. Here the CDR3 DNA reads TGTGCCAGCAGTCCGACAGGCAATGAGCAGTTCTTC. This encodes CASSPTGNEQFF.

The chain combines TRBV2 with TRBJ1-4, with a tentative D call TRBD1 (5 bases). The CDR3 has 12 amino acids. Germline V gene sequence: CDR1 SNHLY, CDR2 FYNNEI. Trimming took 6 bases from V and 13 from J, leaving 15 bases between them. The CDR3, as DNA: TGTGCCAGCAGGGTTAGACAGTTTGGACTGTTTTTT. It translates to CASRVRQFGLFF.

This CDR3 reads CASSLDGTSGTDTQYF. CDR3 in DNA: TGTGCCAGCAGCTTAGATGGGACTAGCGGCACAGATACGCAGTATTTT. The rearrangement links TRBV7-2 to TRBJ2-3; TRBD2 aligns across 10 bases. J was trimmed by 1 base and V by 1 base; bases with no gene match: 2. Germline assignment: CDR1 SGHTA and CDR2 FQGNSA. This CDR3 contains 16 residues.

This clone has just one count. This chain links TRBV28 with TRBJ2-1; 7 bases fit TRBD2. Germline-derived CDR1 and CDR2 are MDHEN and SYDVKM. V gave up 3 bases and J gave up 14 bases; unmatched junction bases: 7. This CDR3 comprises 12 residues. In DNA, the CDR3 is TGTGCCAGCAGTTTTCGCGGGAGAAGTAAGTTCTTC. Protein sequence: CASSFRGRSKFF. Full variable domain (missing parts from reference TRBV28 and TRBJ2-1): DVKVTQSSRYLVKRTGEKVFLECVQDMDHENMFWYRQDPGLGLRLIYFSYDVKMKEKGDIPEGYSVSREKKERFSLILESASTNQTSMYLCASSFRGRSKFFGPGTRLTVL.

The V gene is TRBV9, the J gene TRBJ2-7; TRBD2 agrees at 8 bases. The CDR3 sequence is 14 residues long. From germline, CDR1 is SGDLS and CDR2 YYNGEE. V lost 2 bases to trimming and J lost 5 bases; unmatched junction nucleotides: 6. The CDR3 is CASSVSGKVDEQYF. CDR3 sequence (DNA): TGTGCCAGCAGCGTTAGCGGGAAGGTCGACGAGCAGTACTTC.

This sequence joins TRBV7-6 and TRBJ1-1; weak D call: TRBD1 (6 bases). The germline V gene encodes CDR1 SGHVS and CDR2 FNYEAQ. The CDR3 has 13 amino acids. V was pared by 5 bases and J by 11 bases, with 18 bases between. CDR3: CASSPGSPGEAFF. In nucleotides, the CDR3 is TGTGCCAGCAGCCCTGGAAGTCCAGGGGAGGCTTTCTTT.

The chain has TRBV27 and TRBJ1-2; D remains unclear. CDR3 size: 12 residues. The V gene's germline CDR1 is MNHEY and CDR2 SMNVEV (reference sequence). V gave up 11 bases and J gave up 5 bases, with 15 bases separating them. CDR3 protein: CADSLAGYGYTF. Written as DNA, the CDR3 is TGTGCCGATAGTTTAGCGGGGTATGGCTACACCTTC.

CDR3 sequence (DNA): TGTGCCAGCAGTTACGGCCAAATACAGGGTAAAGAGACCCAGTACTTC. This sequence encodes CASSYGQIQGKETQYF. The chain has TRBV6-6 and TRBJ2-5; maybe TRBD1 (6 bases). The V gene lost 2 bases and the J gene lost 3 bases, with 16 bases spanning the gap. Per the germline V gene, CDR1 is MNHNY and CDR2 is SVGAGI (reference sequence). This CDR3 contains 16 residues.

The CDR3 reads CASSLGGEETQYF. The DNA of the CDR3 is TGCGCCAGCAGCCTAGGAGGGGAAGAGACCCAGTACTTC. V is TRBV5-1 and J is TRBJ2-5; possibly TRBD2 for D (6 bases). Looked up from germline, CDR1 is SGHRS and CDR2 is YFSETQ. V lost 4 bases, J lost 3 bases, and 10 bases lay in between. The CDR3 is made up of 13 amino acids. Together with reference TRBV5-1 and TRBJ2-5, the CDR3 gives the full variable domain: KAGVTQTPRYLIKTRGQQVTLSCSPISGHRSVSWYQQTPGQGLQFLFEYFSETQRNKGNFPGRFSGRQFSNSRSEMNVSTLELGDSALYLCASSLGGEETQYFGPGTRLLVL.

The gene calls are TRBV29-1 and TRBJ1-1, with D perhaps TRBD1 (6 bases). With 4 bases removed from V and 1 base from J, the gap between germline ends came to 16 bases. CDR3 length: 15 amino acids. Germline V gene sequence: CDR1 SQVTM, CDR2 ANQGSEA. As DNA, the CDR3 is TGCAGCGTTGGGGGCACCGGGACAAAGAACACTGAAGCTTTCTTT. Protein product: CSVGGTGTKNTEAFF. The whole variable domain, filled in from reference TRBV29-1 and TRBJ1-1, reads SAVISQKPSRDICQRGTSLTIQCQVDSQVTMMFWYRQQPGQSLTLIATANQGSEATYESGFVIDKFPISRPNLTFSTLTVSNMSPEDSSIYLCSVGGTGTKNTEAFFGQGTRLTVV.

The V gene is TRBV7-9, the J gene TRBJ2-2, with D maybe TRBD2 (6 bases). The V end was cut by 0 bases, the J end by 7 bases, with 15 bases between. Per germline, CDR1 SEHNR and CDR2 FQNEAQ (reference sequence). The CDR3 is 16 residues long. Written as DNA, the CDR3 is TGTGCCAGCAGCTTAGCGTCGTCCGTCGGGGGCGGGGAGCTGTTTTTT. Translation: CASSLASSVGGGELFF.

V and J are TRBV7-2 and TRBJ2-7; 8 bases are a match to TRBD2. Germline V gene data show CDR1 as SGHTA and CDR2 as FQGNSA. V was clipped by 0 bases and J by 3 bases; unmatched bases: 10. CDR3 length: 17 amino acids. In nucleotides, the CDR3 is TGTGCCAGCAGCTTAGCAGGTGGGACTAGTGTTATCTACGAGCAGTACTTC. Translation: CASSLAGGTSVIYEQYF.

The chain recombines TRBV6-1 with TRBJ2-3; possibly TRBD2 for D (7 bases). Germline V gives CDR1 MNHNS, CDR2 SASEGT. Trimming left V 10 bases short and J 4 bases short, with 18 bases between. The CDR3 has 14 amino acids. CDR3 sequence (DNA): TGTGCCACCACCCGGGGGGCGCAGTCAGATACGCAGTATTTT. Protein sequence: CATTRGAQSDTQYF.

This clone was found once. The chain links TRBV18 to TRBJ2-4, with 8 positions matching TRBD2. The germline gives CDR1 KGHSH, CDR2 LQKENI. V trimming: 6 bases; J trimming: 9 bases; junction bases outside the gene matches: 16. The CDR3 sequence is 16 residues long. The CDR3 DNA reads as TGTGCCAGCTCTCCCGTTTTCCGGGGGGGCCAAACCATTCAGTACTTC. Its translation is CASSPVFRGGQTIQYF.

V and J are TRBV7-9 and TRBJ1-4, with a possible D match to TRBD1 (5 bases). CDR1 and CDR2 from the germline V gene are SEHNR and FQNEAQ (reference sequence). Between the trimmed V and J ends, which lost 1 base and 4 bases, there was a span of 10 bases. CDR3 length: 15 amino acids. The CDR3 sequence: CASSLVDSRNEKLFF. CDR3 nucleotides: TGTGCCAGCAGCTTAGTTGACAGCCGTAATGAAAAACTGTTTTTT.

The gene calls are TRBV28 and TRBJ2-3; D is perhaps TRBD1 (6 bases). The CDR3 spans 14 residues. Trimming stripped 2 bases from V and 6 bases from J, with 12 bases between. Germline CDR1 MDHEN, CDR2 SYDVKM. CDR3 in DNA: TGTGCCAGCAGTTTACTGGCAGGGGACGATACGCAGTATTTT. Translating it yields CASSLLAGDDTQYF.

The chain combines TRBV25-1 with TRBJ2-2; 9 bases are a match to TRBD1. Germline assignment: CDR1 MGHDK and CDR2 SYGVNS. Losses at the gene ends were 5 bases for V and 6 bases for J; bases not matched to a gene: 7. The CDR3 is made up of 15 amino acids. The DNA for the CDR3 is TGTGCCAGCAGTAGGAACAGGGGGCTGGCCGGGGAGCTGTTTTTT. Its protein product is CASSRNRGLAGELFF.

This chain links TRBV28 with TRBJ2-7; D may be TRBD2 (5 bases). The CDR3 is 16 amino acids. CDR1 and CDR2 (germline): MDHEN, SYDVKM. V dropped 3 bases and J dropped 6 bases, with 21 bases sitting between them. The CDR3 DNA reads TGTGCCAGCAGTTTCTTCGGAACTAGGGCTAGGAGCGAGCAGTACTTC. Amino acids: CASSFFGTRARSEQYF.

This chain links TRBV11-2 with TRBJ2-1; 12 bases are shared with TRBD2. J gave up 6 bases and V 6 bases, and 3 bases lay outside the gene matches. This CDR3 has 14 amino acids. Germline V gives CDR1 SGHAT, CDR2 FQNNGV. This CDR3 is CASSTTSGSNEQFF. In DNA form, the CDR3 reads TGTGCCAGCAGTACGACTAGCGGGAGCAATGAGCAGTTCTTC.

The CDR3 DNA follows: TGTGCCAGCTCACCGGCTCGAGGAGAGACCCAGTACTTC. It translates to CASSPARGETQYF. The chain is built from TRBV18 and TRBJ2-5, with unresolved D. V lost 3 bases and J lost 4, with 9 bases in between. The germline V gene has CDR1 KGHSH and CDR2 LQKENI. The CDR3 length is 13 residues.

This clone was seen only a few times. The chain joins TRBV5-1 to TRBJ2-5; TRBD2 matches 16 bases. Trimming took 7 bases from V and 5 from J; bases not matched to a gene: 8. The CDR3 has 16 amino acids. Germline CDR1 SGHRS, CDR2 YFSETQ. Written as DNA, the CDR3 is TGCGCCAGCGTGGGGACTAGCGGGAGGGCCCGGGAGACCCAGTACTTC. Amino acid sequence: CASVGTSGRARETQYF. Drawing the rest from reference TRBV5-1 and TRBJ2-5, the complete variable domain is KAGVTQTPRYLIKTRGQQVTLSCSPISGHRSVSWYQQTPGQGLQFLFEYFSETQRNKGNFPGRFSGRQFSNSRSEMNVSTLELGDSALYLCASVGTSGRARETQYFGPGTRLLVL.

The CDR3 bases are TGCGCCAGCAGTGAGTCGGGACAGGGCTTCTATGGCTACACCTTC. Translating it yields CASSESGQGFYGYTF. J is TRBJ1-2 and V is TRBV10-2, with TRBD1 matching over 9 bases. The germline CDR1 and CDR2 sequences are WSHSY and SAAADI. V lost 0 bases and J lost 4; bases outside the gene matches: 3. The CDR3 has 15 residues.

J is TRBJ2-5 and V is TRBV28; TRBD1 aligns across 9 bases. Germline lookup yields CDR1 MDHEN and CDR2 SYDVKM. The CDR3 is 13 amino acids. V was clipped by 11 bases and J by 3 bases; unmatched bases: 7. The CDR3 sequence: CACSRTGEETQYF. Written as DNA, the CDR3 is TGTGCCTGTTCGCGGACAGGGGAAGAGACCCAGTACTTC.

CDR3 sequence reads: CASSYGQSTDTQYF. The CDR3 DNA follows: TGTGCCAGCAGTTACGGGCAGAGCACAGATACGCAGTATTTT. The V call is TRBV6-5, the J call TRBJ2-3; D call uncertain. This CDR3 is built from 14 residues. From germline, CDR1 is MNHEY and CDR2 SVGAGI. V dropped 2 bases and J dropped 0 bases, with 6 bases sitting between them.

The rearrangement uses TRBV2 and TRBJ2-5, with TRBD1 as a possible D gene (6 bases). The CDR3 has 14 amino acids. Germline CDR1 reads SNHLY; CDR2 reads FYNNEI. Trimming cost V 6 bases and J 2 bases, with 13 bases left between them. The CDR3 is CASSSGHGQETQYF. The CDR3 DNA reads as TGTGCCAGCAGCTCGGGACACGGGCAAGAGACCCAGTACTTC. Filled out from reference TRBV2 and TRBJ2-5, the complete variable domain reads EPEVTQTPSHQVTQMGQEVILRCVPISNHLYFYWYRQILGQKVEFLVSFYNNEISEKSEIFDDQFSVERPDGSNFTLKIRSTKLEDSAMYFCASSSGHGQETQYFGPGTRLLVL.

This clone was seen only once. This rearrangement joins TRBV7-2 to TRBJ2-1; 8 nucleotides match TRBD2. Per germline, CDR1 SGHTA and CDR2 FQGNSA. V lost 0 bases to trimming and J lost 6 bases; unmatched junction nucleotides: 7. The CDR3 loop spans 16 amino acids. The CDR3 DNA reads TGTGCCAGCAGCTTAGCGGCGAGCGGGAGAGGCAATGAGCAGTTCTTC. This gives the protein CASSLAASGRGNEQFF.

J is TRBJ2-1 and V is TRBV18; 9 bases match TRBD2. Germline CDR1 KGHSH, CDR2 LQKENI. Trimming removed 7 bases from V and 0 bases from J; junction bases left unmatched: 13. The CDR3 runs 18 residues. CDR3 DNA sequence: TGTGCCAGCTACTCGACCGGGACTAGCCGAAACTCCTACAATGAGCAGTTCTTC. It is translated as CASYSTGTSRNSYNEQFF.

This clone was counted only a few times. The chain uses TRBV28 and TRBJ2-3, with 9 bases that match TRBD2. There are 15 residues in the CDR3. The germline CDR1 and CDR2 sequences are MDHEN and SYDVKM. V trimming: 8 bases; J trimming: 6 bases; junction bases outside the gene matches: 12. This CDR3 is CASRASGEVGDTQYF. CDR3 in DNA: TGTGCCAGCCGGGCTAGCGGGGAGGTAGGGGATACGCAGTATTTT.

For this clone: One junction end disagrees with the germline gene, perhaps due to a read error. The chain has TRBV2 and TRBJ1-5, with a possible D match to TRBD1 (5 bases). Germline V gives CDR1 SNHLY, CDR2 FYNNEI. This CDR3 is built from 17 residues. CDR3 sequence: CASGEQRTSPSNQPQHF. The CDR3 DNA reads TGTGCCAGCGGTGAACAGAGGACATCACCTAGCAATCAGCCCCAGCATTTT.